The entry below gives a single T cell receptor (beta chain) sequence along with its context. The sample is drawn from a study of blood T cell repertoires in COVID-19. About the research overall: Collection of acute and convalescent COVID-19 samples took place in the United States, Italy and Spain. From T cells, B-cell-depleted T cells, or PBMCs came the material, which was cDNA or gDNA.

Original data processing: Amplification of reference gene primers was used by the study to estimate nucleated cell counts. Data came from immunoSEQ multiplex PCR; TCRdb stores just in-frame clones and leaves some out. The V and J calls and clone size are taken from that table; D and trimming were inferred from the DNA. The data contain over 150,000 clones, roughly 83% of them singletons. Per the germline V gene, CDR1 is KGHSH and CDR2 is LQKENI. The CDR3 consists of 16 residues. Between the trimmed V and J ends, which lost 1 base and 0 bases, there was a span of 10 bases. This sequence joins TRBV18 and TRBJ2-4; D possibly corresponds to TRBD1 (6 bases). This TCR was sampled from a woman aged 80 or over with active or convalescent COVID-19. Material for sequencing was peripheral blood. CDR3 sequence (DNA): TGTGCCAGCTCACCACAGGGGGTTATAGCCAAAAACATTCAGTACTTC. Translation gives CASSPQGVIAKNIQYF.